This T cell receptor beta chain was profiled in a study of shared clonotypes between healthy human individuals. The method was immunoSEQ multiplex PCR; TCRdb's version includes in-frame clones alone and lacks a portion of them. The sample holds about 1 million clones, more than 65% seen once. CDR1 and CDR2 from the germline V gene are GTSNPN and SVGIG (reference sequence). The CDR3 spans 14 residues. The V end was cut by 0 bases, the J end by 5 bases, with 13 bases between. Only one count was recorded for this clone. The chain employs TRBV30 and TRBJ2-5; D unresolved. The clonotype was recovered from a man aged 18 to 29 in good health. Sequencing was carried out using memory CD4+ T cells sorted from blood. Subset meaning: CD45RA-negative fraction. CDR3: CAWSVTGSDETQYF. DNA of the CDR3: TGTGCCTGGAGTGTAACCGGGTCTGACGAGACCCAGTACTTC.